This TCR beta chain comes out of a study of T-cell reconstitution after alpha-beta-depleted transplantation in children. A library of TCRbeta sequences, prepared with unique molecular identifiers, was generated. TCRdb reanalysed the PCR reads using MiXCR and keeps one entry per CDR3 protein. The repertoire has a few hundred thousand distinct CDR3 sequences, roughly 24% of them found once; the top ten carry about 2.6%. The CDR3 length is 14 residues. The germline CDR1 and CDR2 sequences are DFQATT and SNEGSKA (reference sequence). The trim removed 3 bases at V and 3 bases at J, leaving 4 bases unmatched.

The material sequenced was PBMCs, taken before TCRalphabeta/CD19-depleted stem cell transplant. This TCR derives from a girl aged 2 to 9 with Fanconi anemia, due to receive a stem cell transplant. The chain has TRBV20-1 and TRBJ2-1, with 8 nucleotides matching TRBD2. CDR3 protein: CSASGGAIYNEQFF. Written as DNA, the CDR3 is TGCAGTGCTAGCGGGGGGGCAATCTACAATGAGCAGTTCTTC.